This T cell receptor beta chain was recovered during a study of shared clonotypes between healthy human individuals (dated by TCRdb to about 2020). Describing the broader study: Three men and a couple of women, aged 18 to 49 years, made up the cohort. For each donor, three plates each were used for CD4 naive and CD4 memory, two plates were used for CD8 naive, and one plate was used for CD8 memory. To estimate repertoire size and how much clonotypes are shared between individuals, the study performed deep sequencing of blood TCR repertoires from a handful of healthy adults. Libraries were prepared and TCR repertoires were sequenced by different laboratories using diverse techniques, in order to increase sequencing depth and limit assay-specific biases. Each donor's leukapheresis produced roughly between roughly 0.9 and 9 billion PBMCs.

Healthy HIV-negative adults with no recently reported acute infections or vaccinations were included as donors. All donors were Caucasian adults living in Nashville, Tennessee, USA. CD4+ T cells were enriched by magnetic negative selection, after which naive cells were positively selected on CD45RA and the negative fraction was taken as the memory subset. After blood collection by leukapheresis, PBMCs were isolated using Ficoll-Histopaque density gradient centrifugation and then cryopreserved in the vapor phase of liquid nitrogen. Analytical flow cytometry was used to check the purity and quantity of each magnetically sorted T cell population. From each sorted fraction, genomic DNA was isolated and quantified by UV absorbance on a Nanodrop 2000c. What the work shows at the level of the full study, not this receptor alone: Pairwise subsampling indicated that sequencing depth was expected to affect the degree of clonotype sharing among donors. Only blood was sampled, and tissue TCR repertoires likely differ from those in blood. Higher generation probabilities were observed for clonotypes shared by all four sorted-subset donors than for non-shared clonotypes. Rarefaction of sorted-subset datasets indicated incomplete sequencing despite the large sequencing depth. The genetic and exposure-history diversity represented was limited by the small number of donors. Naive subsets generally had larger estimated clonotype richness than memory subsets did. About 5% of naive CD4, 3.5% of naive CD8, about 2.5% of memory CD4, and less than 0.45% of memory CD8 clonotypes were shared across a few donors.

Details on this clone: Which antigen it targets is not known. Base qualities are not provided; no much larger clone lies one nucleotide away.

After removal of 5 bases from V and 2 bases from J, the junction retains 4 bases not matched to a gene. CDR3 length: 14 amino acids, cysteine to phenylalanine. Only the CDR3 region is kept as DNA, spanning 42 bases read in frame from base 1. CDR1 and CDR2 are drawn from the germline V gene: MDHEN, SYDVKM. Using the deep immunoSEQ assay, multiplex PCR amplified TCR CDR3 regions from genomic DNA. Extracted genomic DNA from each cell subset was spread evenly across all wells of several immunoSEQ 96-well plates, with each plate serving as a replicate. For sorted subsets, around 0.2 ug genomic DNA, equal to approximately 30,000 T cell genomes, was loaded into each replicate PCR. Purified libraries were measured with a Qubit 3.0 fluorometer, size-checked on a Bioanalyzer 2100, and measured again with the KAPA Library Quantification kit. Each immunoSEQ 96-well plate was sequenced on its own single-read 150-cycle Illumina NextSeq 550 flow cell. The original pipeline was this. Because only junctional sequences without quality scores were contained in the immunoSEQ output, filtering matching that applied to full-length reads could not be performed. Sequences were annotated with PyIR, a Python wrapper for IgBLAST v1.9, and V/J genes and CDR3 were assigned using IMGT germline references. Any read was removed if the V/J assignment was weak (E-value above 1e-6), the CDR3 was missing, or the read contained stop codons, out-of-frame junctions, or ambiguous translated residues. A V3J clonotype was defined by an identical inferred V gene, J gene, and CDR3 amino acid sequence. To compute the percentage overlap between repertoires, the number of shared unique clonotypes was divided by the size of the smaller repertoire. Three approaches were used to assess repertoire richness: RTK rarefaction, the Chao1 estimator, and Recon v2.1 estimates of unobserved clonotypes. Generation probabilities were computed with OLGA for all TCRbeta clonotypes obtained by the gDNA method from a handful of donors. TCRdb took this table from immuneACCESS and kept in-frame rearrangements with V and J called. Such tables lack part of the clones; where checked against another copy, unresolved V genes explain under half of the gap, and the rest is unexplained. Clonal size and the V and J genes are those of that table, whereas D and trimming came from the DNA. This sample has 1,500,000 or so clones in its table, and over 95% of those were observed once. 1.2% of the sample goes to the ten largest clones.

This clonotype was sampled from a young man in good health. The specimen sequenced was naive CD4+ T cells sorted from blood. Taken with the paper, the label for cell subset or site translates to: CD45RA+ positively selected. This chain is built from TRBV28 and TRBJ2-5, with 8 bases matching TRBD1. The bases are TGTGCCAGCAGTGCAGGGGGCGGACAAGAGACCCAGTACTTC. This yields the protein CASSAGGGQETQYF.